This entry concerns a single TCR beta chain. No antigen is known for it. This CDR3 region has 14 residues. CDR1 is MNHNS and CDR2 is SASEGT in the germline V gene. The data were obtained in a study of T cells expressing NK-cell markers. Background on the study: The TCR beta repertoires were obtained from sorted CD3+CD56+NKG2C+, CD3+CD56+NKG2C- and CD3+CD56-NKG2C+ T cells. Of eight sequenced donors, seven were HCMV-seropositive and one HCMV-seronegative. General study results and limits: NKG2C+ dominant clonotype frequencies in 6 or 7 donors were roughly 1.0-7.5% of CD8+ T cells.

Following a re-call of the 5' RACE reads, TCRdb has one entry per CDR3 protein and lacks DNA. Its table records around 550,000 distinct CDR3 sequences. The rearrangement joins TRBV6-1 to TRBJ1-6; absent DNA, TCRdb's TRBD1 call cannot be checked. Sequencing was carried out using blood T cells: a sorted CD56 or NKG2C T cell subset, CD4+ or CD8+ T cells, or bulk PBMC T cells (not recorded which). This clonotype was sampled from a man between 18 and 29 years old in good health. CDR3 loop: CASSESGADSPLHF.